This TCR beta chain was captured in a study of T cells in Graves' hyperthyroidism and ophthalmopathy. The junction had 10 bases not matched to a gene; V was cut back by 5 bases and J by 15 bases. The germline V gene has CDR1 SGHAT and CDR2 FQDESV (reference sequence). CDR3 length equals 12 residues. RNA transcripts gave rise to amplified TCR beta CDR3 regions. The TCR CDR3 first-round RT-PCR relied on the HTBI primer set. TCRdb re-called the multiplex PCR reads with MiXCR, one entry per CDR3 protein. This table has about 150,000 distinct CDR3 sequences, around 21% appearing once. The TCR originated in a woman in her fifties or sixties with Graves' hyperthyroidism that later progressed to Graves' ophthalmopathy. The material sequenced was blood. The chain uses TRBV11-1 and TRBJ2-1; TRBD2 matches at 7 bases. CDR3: CASSPPGREGFF. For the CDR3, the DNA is TGTGCCAGCAGCCCACCCGGAAGGGAGGGGTTCTTC.